Listed here is a single T cell receptor beta chain. The junction does not match germline at one end; this may be a read error. Time point defined: persistent/refractory GD, antithyroid drugs over 5 years with positive TRAb. Researchers made the TCR library from RNA that was extracted from PBMCs. This sample stems from a study of regulatory T cells in long-lasting Graves disease. Building of the TCR beta libraries involved iRepertoire HTBI primers and Arm-PCR of CDR3 regions. MiXCR was run by TCRdb on the multiplex PCR reads, yielding one entry per CDR3 protein. The sample shows some 300,000 distinct CDR3 sequences, around a fifth of them seen only once. Germline assignment: CDR1 MRHNA and CDR2 SNTAGT. CDR3 length equals 11 residues.

The receptor comes from a female donor with Graves disease. J is TRBJ2-1 and V is TRBV6-4; unclear D gene. The sample was peripheral blood mononuclear cells (PBMCs), taken when the disease was refractory, from a patient treated with antithyroid drugs. The CDR3 region is CASSYSDEQFF. Here the CDR3 DNA reads TGTGCCAGCAGTTACTCCGATGAGCAGTTCTTC.